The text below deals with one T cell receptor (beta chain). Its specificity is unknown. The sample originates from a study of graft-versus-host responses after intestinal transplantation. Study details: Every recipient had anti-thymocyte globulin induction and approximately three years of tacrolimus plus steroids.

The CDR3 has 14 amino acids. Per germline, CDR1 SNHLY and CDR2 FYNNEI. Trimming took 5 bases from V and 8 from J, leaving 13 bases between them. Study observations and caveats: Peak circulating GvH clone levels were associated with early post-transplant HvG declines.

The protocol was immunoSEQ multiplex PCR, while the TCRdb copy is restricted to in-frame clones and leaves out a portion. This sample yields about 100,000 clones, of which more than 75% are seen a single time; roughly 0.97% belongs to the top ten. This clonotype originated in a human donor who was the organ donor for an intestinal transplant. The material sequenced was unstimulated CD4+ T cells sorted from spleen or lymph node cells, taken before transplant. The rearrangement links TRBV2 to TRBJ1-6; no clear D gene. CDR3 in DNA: TGTGCCAGCAGTTGGATTTCCGGGGATTCACCCCTCCACTTT. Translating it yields CASSWISGDSPLHF.